These T cell receptor beta chains were read from a single sample in a study of Graves' ophthalmopathy and Graves' hyperthyroidism. TCRdb ran MiXCR on the multiplex PCR reads and lists one entry per CDR3 protein. The sample lists about 620,000 distinct CDR3 sequences, 22% seen once, with approximately 6.5% in the top ten. The specimen sequenced was peripheral blood. The receptors come from a woman aged 18 to 35 with stable Graves' hyperthyroidism. Some clones in this sample may be carry-over from other donors' samples. Each CDR3 is given with its conserved first and last residue. A D gene is named only where the DNA matches it firmly. Part of the rows lack a size; the others show once, few, many or a class for expanded clones.

J | size | length | V | D | CDR3 | DNA
TRBJ1-2 | many | 16 | TRBV27 | NA | CASSPLTLGVDYGYTF | TGTGCCAGCAGCCCCCTTACCCTGGGGGTGGACTATGGCTACACCTTC
TRBJ2-5 | NA | 13 | TRBV20-1 | NA | CSAWIGTGETQYF | TGCAGTGCTTGGATCGGGACGGGGGAGACCCAGTACTTC
TRBJ1-3 | many | 15 | TRBV28 | NA | CASGTWGPSGNTIYF | TGTGCCAGCGGTACCTGGGGACCCTCTGGAAACACCATATATTTT
TRBJ1-1 | NA | 16 | TRBV27 | NA | CASSLSPLRSITEAFF | TGTGCCAGCAGTTTATCCCCGCTTCGCAGCATCACTGAAGCTTTCTTT
TRBJ2-7 | NA | 13 | TRBV12-3/TRBV12-4 | TRBD1 | CASGEQGAHEQYF | TGTGCCAGCGGAGAACAGGGGGCTCACGAGCAGTACTTC
TRBJ1-1 | NA | 14 | TRBV12-3/TRBV12-4 | NA | CASAKGGMNTEAFF | TGTGCCAGCGCCAAGGGGGGAATGAACACTGAAGCTTTCTTT
TRBJ2-2 | many | 13 | TRBV12-3/TRBV12-4 | TRBD2 | CASTSGVTGELFF | TGTGCCAGCACCAGCGGGGTCACCGGGGAGCTGTTTTTT
TRBJ1-1 | many | 13 | TRBV6-1 | NA | CASRPGLNTEAFF | TGTGCCAGCAGACCGGGGTTGAACACTGAAGCTTTCTTT
TRBJ1-3 | many | 17 | TRBV30 | TRBD1 | CAWSVIISGQNRNTIYF | TGTGCCTGGAGTGTAATTATTTCGGGACAGAACCGAAACACCATATATTTT
TRBJ1-1 | many | 16 | TRBV5-1 | NA | CASSYPLGDVNTEAFF | TGCGCCAGCAGCTACCCCCTGGGGGACGTGAACACTGAAGCTTTCTTT
TRBJ2-5 | NA | 16 | TRBV28 | TRBD2 | CASSPLLAGGEETQYF | TGTGCCAGCAGCCCTCTTTTAGCGGGGGGGGAGGAGACCCAGTACTTC
TRBJ2-5 | few | 15 | TRBV2 | TRBD1 | CASSDPTGNQETQYF | TGTGCCAGCAGTGATCCGACAGGGAACCAAGAGACCCAGTACTTC
TRBJ1-1 | many | 14 | TRBV9 | NA | CASSAEQGATEAFF | TGTGCCAGCAGCGCCGAACAGGGAGCCACTGAAGCTTTCTTT
TRBJ1-1 | NA | 13 | TRBV28 | TRBD1 | CASTQGVSTEAFF | TGTGCCAGCACCCAGGGGGTAAGCACTGAAGCTTTCTTT
TRBJ2-7 | NA | 14 | TRBV12-3/TRBV12-4 | TRBD1 | CASSVDRGTDEQYF | TGTGCCAGCAGTGTGGACAGGGGAACCGACGAGCAGTACTTC
TRBJ1-5 | many | 15 | TRBV7-2 | NA | CASSLGRIGNQPQHF | TGTGCCAGCAGCTTGGGGAGAATCGGCAATCAGCCCCAGCATTTT
TRBJ1-2 | many | 15 | TRBV7-2 | NA | CASSRPGGLGDGYTF | TGTGCCAGCAGCAGACCCGGGGGATTGGGCGATGGCTACACCTTC
TRBJ2-7 | few | 10 | TRBV20-1 | NA | CSVWAGDQYF | TGCAGTGTGTGGGCAGGAGATCAGTACTTC
TRBJ2-5 | many | 14 | TRBV7-9 | TRBD1 | CASSDRVSQETQYF | TGTGCCAGCAGCGACAGGGTCTCCCAAGAGACCCAGTACTTC
TRBJ1-2 | few | 14 | TRBV30 | NA | CAWSVLSMGYGYTF | TGTGCCTGGAGTGTACTTTCCATGGGGTATGGCTACACCTTC
TRBJ1-1 | many | 16 | TRBV7-3 | NA | CASSLSPGTMNTEAFF | TGTGCCAGCAGCTTAAGTCCAGGGACGATGAACACTGAAGCTTTCTTT
TRBJ2-5 | many | 13 | TRBV18 | NA | CASSPNSQETQYF | TGTGCCAGCTCACCAAACAGCCAAGAGACCCAGTACTTC
TRBJ1-6 | many | 15 | TRBV20-1 | TRBD1 | CSAAPSTGAGSPLHF | TGCAGTGCTGCTCCTTCGACAGGGGCAGGATCACCCCTCCACTTT
TRBJ2-5 | NA | 16 | TRBV6-1 | TRBD1 | CASTQNVRGNQETQYF | TGTGCCAGTACGCAGAATGTCAGGGGGAATCAAGAGACCCAGTACTTC
TRBJ2-7 | many | 13 | TRBV5-1 | TRBD2 | CASKRGGQYEQYF | TGCGCCAGCAAGCGGGGGGGCCAGTACGAGCAGTACTTC
TRBJ1-5 | NA | 10 | TRBV6-1 | NA | CASRRQPQHF | TGTGCCAGCAGACGACAGCCCCAGCATTTT
TRBJ1-1 | few | 13 | TRBV19 | NA | CASKFSGSTEAFF | TGTGCCAGTAAATTTTCGGGGAGCACTGAAGCTTTCTTT
TRBJ1-1 | NA | 12 | TRBV25-1 | NA | CASSESDTEAFF | TGTGCCAGCAGTGAATCCGACACTGAAGCTTTCTTT
TRBJ1-5 | many | 16 | TRBV12-3/TRBV12-4 | NA | CASSTGSDGINQPQHF | TGTGCCAGCAGTACCGGGTCTGACGGAATCAATCAGCCCCAGCATTTT
TRBJ1-1 | NA | 12 | TRBV7-2 | NA | CASATRPPEAFF | TGTGCCAGCGCTACCCGGCCCCCTGAAGCTTTCTTT
TRBJ2-5 | many | 15 | TRBV2 | NA | CASSESGVGQETQYF | TGTGCCAGCAGTGAAAGTGGGGTAGGGCAAGAGACCCAGTACTTC
TRBJ1-2 | many | 17 | TRBV6-4 | TRBD1 | CASSDGTGLPRYYGYTF | TGTGCCAGCAGTGACGGGACAGGGTTACCCCGGTACTATGGCTACACCTTC
TRBJ2-7 | many | 16 | TRBV20-1 | NA | CSARDLDAENSYEQYF | TGCAGTGCTAGAGACTTGGACGCGGAGAACTCCTACGAGCAGTACTTC
TRBJ2-5 | many | 16 | TRBV4-1 | TRBD2 | CASSQPGTSGGKTQYF | TGCGCCAGCAGCCAACCCGGGACTAGCGGGGGTAAGACCCAGTACTTC
TRBJ2-2 | NA | 15 | TRBV6-1 | TRBD2 | CASTELAGGPGELFF | TGTGCCAGCACAGAATTAGCGGGGGGGCCCGGGGAGCTGTTTTTT
TRBJ1-2 | NA | 14 | TRBV12-3/TRBV12-4 | NA | CASSPGARTSGYTF | TGTGCCAGCAGCCCAGGGGCGCGGACTAGCGGCTACACCTTC
TRBJ1-1 | many | 13 | TRBV20-1 | NA | CSAHDRKNTEAFF | TGCAGTGCTCATGACAGAAAGAACACTGAAGCTTTCTTT
TRBJ2-7 | many | 14 | TRBV2 | NA | CASSAQTGPYEQYF | TGTGCCAGCAGCGCGCAGACAGGCCCCTACGAGCAGTACTTC
TRBJ1-6 | once | 16 | TRBV18 | NA | CASSPKIGEWNSPLHF | TGTGCCAGCTCACCAAAGATTGGAGAGTGGAATTCACCCCTCCACTTT
TRBJ1-3 | once | 14 | TRBV12-3/TRBV12-4 | TRBD1 | CASSRTGEGNTIYF | TGTGCCAGCAGTCGGACAGGGGAGGGTAACACCATATATTTT
TRBJ1-1 | many | 15 | TRBV28 | TRBD1 | CASSFLGQLNTEAFF | TGTGCCAGCAGTTTTTTGGGACAGCTGAACACTGAAGCTTTCTTT
TRBJ1-2 | NA | 14 | TRBV27 | NA | CASSSDLSNYGYTF | TGTGCCAGCAGTTCAGACCTCTCTAACTATGGCTACACCTTC
TRBJ1-1 | many | 18 | TRBV7-3 | TRBD1 | CASSSFGQGEVWDTEAFF | TGTGCCAGCAGCTCCTTCGGACAGGGTGAGGTATGGGACACTGAAGCTTTCTTT
TRBJ2-5 | many | 13 | TRBV20-1 | TRBD2 | CSAPAAGEETQYF | TGCAGTGCCCCCGCGGCGGGGGAGGAGACCCAGTACTTC
TRBJ1-1 | NA | 13 | TRBV30 | NA | CAWSVPDLAEAFF | TGTGCCTGGAGTGTACCCGACTTGGCTGAAGCTTTCTTT
TRBJ2-5 | NA | 17 | TRBV11-1 | NA | CASSYASRGPYQETQYF | TGTGCCAGCAGCTATGCATCCAGGGGCCCGTACCAAGAGACCCAGTACTTC
TRBJ1-2 | many | 15 | TRBV11-2 | TRBD1 | CASSSGQGPNYGYTF | TGTGCCAGCAGCTCCGGACAGGGCCCTAACTATGGCTACACCTTC
TRBJ2-7 | NA | 15 | TRBV20-1 | TRBD2 | CSATGTSGETYEQYF | TGCAGTGCAACCGGGACTAGCGGGGAAACCTACGAGCAGTACTTC
TRBJ1-6 | few | 12 | TRBV28 | NA | CASSLNDSPLHF | TGTGCCAGCAGTTTGAACGATTCACCCCTCCACTTT
TRBJ2-7 | NA | 17 | TRBV18 | TRBD2 | CASSPGRGTASSYEQYF | TGTGCCAGCTCACCCGGGAGGGGGACGGCGAGCTCCTACGAGCAGTACTTC
TRBJ2-7 | many | 14 | TRBV27 | NA | CASRRKRRGYEQYF | TGTGCCAGCAGACGAAAACGGAGGGGTTACGAGCAGTACTTC